The clone carrying this T cell receptor beta chain came up a few times. A much larger clone differs from this one at a single base, so this may be a read error. This sample was taken from a study of spatial heterogeneity in lung cancer. On each TCR cDNA molecule, a unique molecular identifier was present. TCRdb re-analysed the 5' RACE reads in MiXCR, keeping a single row per CDR3 protein. Of about 48,000 distinct CDR3 sequences in the sample, less than 6% are singletons; the top ten hold approximately 12%. The time point: sample taken at primary tumor resection. No cells were sorted before sequencing. The whole RNA sequenced was extracted from tumor, nontumor lung or frozen PBMC. The sequenced sample was PBMCs, obtained at surgery. This receptor was obtained from a male donor with early-stage non-small cell lung cancer.

The DNA for the CDR3 is TGTGCCGGCAGCCAAGATACGGCACGGCGGACAGGGATCAATTCACCCCTCCACTTT. Residues: CAGSQDTARRTGINSPLHF. The chain employs TRBV4-2 and TRBJ1-6; 8 bases are a match to TRBD1. CDR1 and CDR2 from the germline V gene are LGHNA and YNFKEQ. The CDR3 is 19 residues long.